These T cell receptor beta chains were read from a single sample in a study of CD8 T cells in Susac syndrome. TCRdb passed the immunoSEQ multiplex PCR reads through MiXCR, listing each CDR3 protein once. Altogether approximately 280,000 distinct CDR3 sequences are present, roughly 81% being singletons, with the ten largest covering approximately 0.12%. The sequenced sample was CD8+ T cells from PBMCs. The receptors shown here come from a human donor with multiple sclerosis. Each CDR3 is given with its conserved first and last residue. Each record gives: D gene, V gene, J gene, CDR3 DNA, CDR3 protein. The D gene is left open where the match is weak.

d_call: .; v_call: TRBV6-1; j_call: TRBJ2-7; cdr3_nt: TGTGCCAGCAGTGAATTTGTAGCGCTGAGCTCCTACGAGCAGTACTTC; cdr3_aa: CASSEFVALSSYEQYF
d_call: .; v_call: TRBV9; j_call: TRBJ1-1; cdr3_nt: TGTGCCAGCAGCCCCCACACAGGGAGGGGAACTGAAGCTTTCTTT; cdr3_aa: CASSPHTGRGTEAFF
d_call: .; v_call: TRBV9; j_call: TRBJ2-7; cdr3_nt: TGTGCCAGCAGCGTGGCCGTTAGCTCCTACGAGCAGTACTTC; cdr3_aa: CASSVAVSSYEQYF
d_call: TRBD1; v_call: TRBV7-2; j_call: TRBJ2-7; cdr3_nt: TGTGCCAGCAGCTTAAATCCCCTGACAGGGGTCTCCTACGAGCAGTACTTC; cdr3_aa: CASSLNPLTGVSYEQYF
d_call: .; v_call: TRBV19; j_call: TRBJ1-6; cdr3_nt: TGTGCCAGTAGTATAAGCCCTGGCTCGGGGGGGAATTCACCCCTCCACTTT; cdr3_aa: CASSISPGSGGNSPLHF
d_call: .; v_call: TRBV21-1; j_call: TRBJ2-1; cdr3_nt: TGTGCCAGCAGCAGACGCTTAGCAAGTGGCGTGGTCGGCAAATACATATACAATGGGCAGTTCTTC; cdr3_aa: CASSRRLASGVVGKYIYNGQFF
d_call: .; v_call: TRBV10-3; j_call: TRBJ2-2; cdr3_nt: TGTGCCATCAGGGCTGGAACCGGGGAGCTGTTTTTT; cdr3_aa: CAIRAGTGELFF
d_call: TRBD2; v_call: TRBV7-9; j_call: TRBJ2-3; cdr3_nt: TGTGCCAGCAGCTTGGTCGGGAGGGCCAGGACAGATACGCAGTATTTT; cdr3_aa: CASSLVGRARTDTQYF
d_call: TRBD2; v_call: TRBV4-2; j_call: TRBJ2-7; cdr3_nt: TGTGCCAGCAGCCAAGAAGTGACTAGCGGGTACGAGCAGTACTTC; cdr3_aa: CASSQEVTSGYEQYF
d_call: .; v_call: TRBV27; j_call: TRBJ2-1; cdr3_nt: TGTGCCAGCAGTATCGACACGTACAATGAGCAGTTCTTC; cdr3_aa: CASSIDTYNEQFF